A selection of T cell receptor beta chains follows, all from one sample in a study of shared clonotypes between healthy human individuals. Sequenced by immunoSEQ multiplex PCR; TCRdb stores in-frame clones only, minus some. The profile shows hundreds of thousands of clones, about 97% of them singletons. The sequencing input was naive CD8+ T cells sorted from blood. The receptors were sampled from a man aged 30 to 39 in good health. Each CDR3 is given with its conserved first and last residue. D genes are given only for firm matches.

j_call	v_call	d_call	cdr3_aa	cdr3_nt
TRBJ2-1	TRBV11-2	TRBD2	CASSPSGNYNEQFF	TGTGCCAGCAGTCCAAGCGGGAATTACAATGAGCAGTTCTTC
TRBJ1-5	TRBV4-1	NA	CASSQEDRSNQPQHF	TGCGCCAGCAGCCAAGAAGACAGAAGCAATCAGCCCCAGCATTTT
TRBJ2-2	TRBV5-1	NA	CASSWGDSTNTGELFF	TGCGCCAGCAGCTGGGGGGACAGTACGAACACCGGGGAGCTGTTTTTT
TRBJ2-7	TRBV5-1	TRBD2	CASRGSGRIVYEQYF	TGCGCCAGCAGAGGTAGCGGGAGAATCGTCTACGAGCAGTACTTC
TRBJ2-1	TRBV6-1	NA	CASSHAPGPDNEQFF	TGTGCCAGCAGCCACGCCCCGGGGCCCGACAATGAGCAGTTCTTC
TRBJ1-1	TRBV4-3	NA	CASSQELNVGTEAFF	TGCGCCAGCAGCCAAGAATTAAATGTTGGAACTGAAGCTTTCTTT
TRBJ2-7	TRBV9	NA	CASSVEGTSYEQYF	TGTGCCAGCAGCGTAGAAGGGACCTCCTACGAGCAGTACTTC
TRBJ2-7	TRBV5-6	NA	CASSLVEADEQYF	TGTGCCAGCAGCTTGGTAGAGGCTGACGAGCAGTACTTC
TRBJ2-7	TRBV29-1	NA	CSVEGLGTYEQYF	TGCAGCGTTGAAGGACTGGGTACCTACGAGCAGTACTTC
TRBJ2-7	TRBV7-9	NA	CASTISLDEQYF	TGTGCCAGCACCATCTCCCTCGACGAGCAGTACTTC